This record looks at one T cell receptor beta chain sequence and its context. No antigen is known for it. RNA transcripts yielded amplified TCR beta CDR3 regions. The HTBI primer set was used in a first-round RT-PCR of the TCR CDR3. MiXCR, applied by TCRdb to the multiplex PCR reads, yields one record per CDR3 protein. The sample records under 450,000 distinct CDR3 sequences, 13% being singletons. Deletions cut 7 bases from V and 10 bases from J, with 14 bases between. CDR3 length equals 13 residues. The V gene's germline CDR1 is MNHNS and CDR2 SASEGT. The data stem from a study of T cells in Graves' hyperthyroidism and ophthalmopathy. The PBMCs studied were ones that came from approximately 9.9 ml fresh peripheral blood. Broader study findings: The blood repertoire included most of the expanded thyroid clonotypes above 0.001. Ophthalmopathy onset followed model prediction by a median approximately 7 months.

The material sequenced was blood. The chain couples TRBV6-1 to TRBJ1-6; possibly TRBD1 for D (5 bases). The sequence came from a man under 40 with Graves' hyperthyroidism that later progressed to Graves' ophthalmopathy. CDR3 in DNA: TGTGCCAGCAAACACCGGGGGGTGTCACCCCTCCACTTT. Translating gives CASKHRGVSPLHF.